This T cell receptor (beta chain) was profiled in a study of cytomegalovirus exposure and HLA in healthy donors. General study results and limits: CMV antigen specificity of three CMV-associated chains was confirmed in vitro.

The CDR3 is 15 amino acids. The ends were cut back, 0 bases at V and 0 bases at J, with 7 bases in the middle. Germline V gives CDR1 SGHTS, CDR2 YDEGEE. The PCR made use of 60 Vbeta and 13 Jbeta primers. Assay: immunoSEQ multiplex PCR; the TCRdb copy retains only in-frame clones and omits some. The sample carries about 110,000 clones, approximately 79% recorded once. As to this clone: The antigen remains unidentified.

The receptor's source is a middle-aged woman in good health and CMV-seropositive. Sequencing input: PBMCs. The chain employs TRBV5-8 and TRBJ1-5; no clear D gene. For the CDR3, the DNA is TGTGCCAGCAGCTTGGGACAAAATAGCAATCAGCCCCAGCATTTT. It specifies CASSLGQNSNQPQHF.